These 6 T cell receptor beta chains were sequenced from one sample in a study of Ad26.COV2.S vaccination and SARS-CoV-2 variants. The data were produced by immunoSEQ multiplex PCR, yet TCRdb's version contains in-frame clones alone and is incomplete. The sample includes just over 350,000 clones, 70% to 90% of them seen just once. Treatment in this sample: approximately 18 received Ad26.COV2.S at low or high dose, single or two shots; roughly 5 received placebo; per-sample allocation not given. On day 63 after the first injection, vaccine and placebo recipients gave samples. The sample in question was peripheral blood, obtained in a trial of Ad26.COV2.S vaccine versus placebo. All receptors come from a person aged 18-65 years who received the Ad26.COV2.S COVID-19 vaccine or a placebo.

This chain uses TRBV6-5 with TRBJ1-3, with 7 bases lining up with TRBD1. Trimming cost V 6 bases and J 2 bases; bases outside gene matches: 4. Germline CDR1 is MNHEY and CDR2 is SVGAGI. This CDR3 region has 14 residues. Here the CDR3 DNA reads TGTGCCAGCAGCGTAGACAGGGCTGGAAACACCATATATTTT. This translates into CASSVDRAGNTIYF.

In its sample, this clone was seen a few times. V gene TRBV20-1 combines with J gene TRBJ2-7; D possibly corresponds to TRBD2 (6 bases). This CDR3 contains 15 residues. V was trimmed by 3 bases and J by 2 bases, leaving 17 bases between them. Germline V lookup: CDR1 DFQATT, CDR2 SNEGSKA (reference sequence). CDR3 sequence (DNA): TGCAGTGCTAGTCTCCCAGGGACTGTTACCTACGAGCAGTACTTC. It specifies CSASLPGTVTYEQYF.

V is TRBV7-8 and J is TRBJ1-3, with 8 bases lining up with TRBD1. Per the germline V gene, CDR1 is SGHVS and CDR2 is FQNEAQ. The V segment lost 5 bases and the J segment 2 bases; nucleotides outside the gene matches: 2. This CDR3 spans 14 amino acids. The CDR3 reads CASSLRGPGNTIYF. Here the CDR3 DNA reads TGTGCCAGCAGCCTCAGGGGGCCTGGAAACACCATATATTTT.

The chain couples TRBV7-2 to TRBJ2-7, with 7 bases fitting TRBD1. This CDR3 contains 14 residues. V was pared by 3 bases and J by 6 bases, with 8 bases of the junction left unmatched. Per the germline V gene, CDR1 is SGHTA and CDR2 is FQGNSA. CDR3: CASSLGLQGSEQYF. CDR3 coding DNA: TGTGCCAGCAGCTTGGGGCTACAGGGGAGCGAGCAGTACTTC.

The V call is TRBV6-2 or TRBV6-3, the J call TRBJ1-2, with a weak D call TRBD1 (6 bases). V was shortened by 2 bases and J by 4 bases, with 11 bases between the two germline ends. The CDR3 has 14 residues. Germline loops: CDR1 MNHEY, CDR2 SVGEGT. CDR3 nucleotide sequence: TGTGCCAGCAGTTACAAAGCAGGGGCCTATGGCTACACCTTC. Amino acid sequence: CASSYKAGAYGYTF.

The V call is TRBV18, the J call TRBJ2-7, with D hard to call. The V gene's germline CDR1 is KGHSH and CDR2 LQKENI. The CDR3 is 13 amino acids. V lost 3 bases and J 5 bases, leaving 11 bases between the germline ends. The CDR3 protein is CASSPLQKNEQYF. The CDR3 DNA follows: TGTGCCAGCTCACCTCTACAGAAAAACGAGCAGTACTTC.